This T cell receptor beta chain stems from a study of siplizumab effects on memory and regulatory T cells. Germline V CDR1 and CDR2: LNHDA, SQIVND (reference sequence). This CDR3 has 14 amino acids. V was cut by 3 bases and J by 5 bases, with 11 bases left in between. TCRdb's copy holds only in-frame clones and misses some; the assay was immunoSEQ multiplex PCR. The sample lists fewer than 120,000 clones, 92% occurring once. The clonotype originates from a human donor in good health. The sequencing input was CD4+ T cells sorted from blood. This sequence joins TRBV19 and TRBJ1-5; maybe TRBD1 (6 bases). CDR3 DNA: TGTGCCAGTAGTATGAACAGGGCGGATCAGCCCCAGCATTTT. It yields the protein CASSMNRADQPQHF.